The rows below give T cell receptor beta chains drawn from one sample of a study of blood T cells in healthy people across ages. MiXCR was run by TCRdb on the 5' RACE reads, yielding one entry per CDR3 protein. This table holds some 1.4 million distinct CDR3 sequences, around two fifths found once. What was sequenced was blood. These TCRs come from a woman under 30 in good health. The CDR3 runs from the conserved cysteine through the conserved F or W. The order of the fields is D gene, J gene, V gene, clone size, CDR3 DNA, CDR3 protein. A D gene is named only where the DNA matches it firmly. Rows give clone size only sometimes, using once, few, many, or a class for an expanded clone.

D gene: -
J gene: TRBJ2-7
V gene: TRBV10-2
clone size: few
CDR3 DNA: TGCGCCAGCAGTGACGGGGGAGGCCTTTACGAGCAGTACTTC
CDR3 protein: CASSDGGGLYEQYF

D gene: TRBD2
J gene: TRBJ2-1
V gene: TRBV15
clone size: -
CDR3 DNA: TGTGCCACCAGCAGAAGCCTAGCGGGGAGCCATGAGCAGTTCTTC
CDR3 protein: CATSRSLAGSHEQFF

D gene: -
J gene: TRBJ1-2
V gene: TRBV18
clone size: once
CDR3 DNA: TGTGCCAGCTCACCACTCACAGAGATGAATGGCTACACCTTC
CDR3 protein: CASSPLTEMNGYTF

D gene: TRBD2
J gene: TRBJ2-3
V gene: TRBV6-1
clone size: -
CDR3 DNA: TGTGCCAGCAGACCCGGGACTAGCGGGCGGAGGACAGATACGCAGTATTTT
CDR3 protein: CASRPGTSGRRTDTQYF

D gene: -
J gene: TRBJ2-3
V gene: TRBV6-6
clone size: few
CDR3 DNA: TGTGCCAGCCTTCTGTCGATACGCACAGATACGCAGTATTTT
CDR3 protein: CASLLSIRTDTQYF

D gene: TRBD1
J gene: TRBJ1-4
V gene: TRBV6-6
clone size: many
CDR3 DNA: TGTGCCAGCAGTTACTACGGGACAGGGGATGAAAAACTGTTTTTT
CDR3 protein: CASSYYGTGDEKLFF

D gene: -
J gene: TRBJ1-4
V gene: TRBV20-1
clone size: few
CDR3 DNA: TGCAGTGCTAGATCTTTGACAGCTGATTATGAAAAACTGTTTTTT
CDR3 protein: CSARSLTADYEKLFF

D gene: -
J gene: TRBJ1-1
V gene: TRBV5-1
clone size: -
CDR3 DNA: TGCGCCAACAGCTCGGGGAAGGACACTGAAGCTTTCTTT
CDR3 protein: CANSSGKDTEAFF

D gene: -
J gene: TRBJ1-4
V gene: TRBV4-1
clone size: -
CDR3 DNA: TGCGCCAGCAGCCAAGGGGGTCGCGGTGAAAAACTGTTTTTT
CDR3 protein: CASSQGGRGEKLFF

D gene: -
J gene: TRBJ1-5
V gene: TRBV27
clone size: -
CDR3 DNA: TGTGCCAGCACCTGGGGCAATCAGCCCCAGCATTTT
CDR3 protein: CASTWGNQPQHF

D gene: -
J gene: TRBJ1-2
V gene: TRBV3-1
clone size: -
CDR3 DNA: TGTGCCAGCAGCCAAGAGAAGGTTGGGTATGGCTACACCTTC
CDR3 protein: CASSQEKVGYGYTF

D gene: -
J gene: TRBJ2-1
V gene: TRBV2
clone size: -
CDR3 DNA: TGTGCCAGTGCCTGGACTGAATACAATGAGCAGTTCTTC
CDR3 protein: CASAWTEYNEQFF

D gene: TRBD2
J gene: TRBJ2-7
V gene: TRBV10-3
clone size: -
CDR3 DNA: TGTGCCATCAGTGGGACGACCGAGGGACTAGCGGGACCGGGGTACGAGCAGTACTTC
CDR3 protein: CAISGTTEGLAGPGYEQYF

D gene: -
J gene: TRBJ2-1
V gene: TRBV12-3/TRBV12-4
clone size: -
CDR3 DNA: TGTGCCAGCAGTTTCGGAACAGGGTCCAATGAGCAGTTCTTC
CDR3 protein: CASSFGTGSNEQFF

D gene: -
J gene: TRBJ2-7
V gene: TRBV18
clone size: -
CDR3 DNA: TGTGCCAGCTCTTACACAGGGCAAGGCTCCTACGAGCAGTACTTC
CDR3 protein: CASSYTGQGSYEQYF

D gene: -
J gene: TRBJ2-7
V gene: TRBV5-6
clone size: -
CDR3 DNA: TGTGCCAGCAGCTTAACTCACGACCTCGCCTACGAGCAGTACTTC
CDR3 protein: CASSLTHDLAYEQYF

D gene: -
J gene: TRBJ1-1
V gene: TRBV5-1
clone size: -
CDR3 DNA: TGCGCCAGCACAGGGGATTGGAACACTGAAGCTTTCTTT
CDR3 protein: CASTGDWNTEAFF

D gene: TRBD1
J gene: TRBJ2-1
V gene: TRBV3-1
clone size: few
CDR3 DNA: TGTGCCAGCAGCCAATGGGACAGGGGAGTCGGGGAGCAGTTCTTC
CDR3 protein: CASSQWDRGVGEQFF

D gene: -
J gene: TRBJ1-1
V gene: TRBV29-1
clone size: once
CDR3 DNA: TGCGGCGCGGGCTGGAACACTGAAGCTTTCTTT
CDR3 protein: CGAGWNTEAFF

D gene: -
J gene: TRBJ1-2
V gene: TRBV5-1
clone size: -
CDR3 DNA: TGCGCCAGCAGCTTGGAGGGAGTTAGTAACTATGGCTACACCTTC
CDR3 protein: CASSLEGVSNYGYTF

D gene: -
J gene: TRBJ1-2
V gene: TRBV7-2
clone size: few
CDR3 DNA: TGTGCCAGTGTCGGGGGGGCGGCTGGCTACACCTTC
CDR3 protein: CASVGGAAGYTF

D gene: -
J gene: TRBJ2-1
V gene: TRBV19
clone size: -
CDR3 DNA: TGTGCCAGTAGTATAGCGGCAGGGGCACTCTACAATGAGCAGTTCTTC
CDR3 protein: CASSIAAGALYNEQFF

D gene: -
J gene: TRBJ2-3
V gene: TRBV4-2
clone size: -
CDR3 DNA: TGTGTCAGCAGCCCACCCCGCACAGATACGCAGTATTTT
CDR3 protein: CVSSPPRTDTQYF

D gene: -
J gene: TRBJ2-2
V gene: TRBV6-5
clone size: -
CDR3 DNA: TGTGCCGGCAGTGACTCGATGGGATCCGGGGAGCTGTTTTTT
CDR3 protein: CAGSDSMGSGELFF